The sample holds one count of the clone carrying this T cell receptor beta chain. Per germline, CDR1 SEHNR and CDR2 FQNEAQ (reference sequence). The V segment lost 5 bases and the J segment 2 bases; nucleotides outside the gene matches: 1. This CDR3 region has 15 residues. The data derive from a study of blood T cell repertoires in COVID-19. Study information: The analysed material was cDNA or gDNA that came from T cells, B-cell-depleted T cells, or PBMCs.

Some clones are missing from TCRdb's copy, which holds only in-frame ones; the method was immunoSEQ multiplex PCR. In the table there are roughly 14,000 clones, around 85% of which are singletons. Sequencing used peripheral blood. This sequence was found in a human donor with active COVID-19. The donor label of this sample is uncertain. V and J are TRBV7-9 and TRBJ2-5, with TRBD2 matching over 14 bases. CDR3 DNA: TGTGCCAGCAGCGGGACTAGCGGGGGACAAGAGACCCAGTACTTC. Translated, it gives CASSGTSGGQETQYF.